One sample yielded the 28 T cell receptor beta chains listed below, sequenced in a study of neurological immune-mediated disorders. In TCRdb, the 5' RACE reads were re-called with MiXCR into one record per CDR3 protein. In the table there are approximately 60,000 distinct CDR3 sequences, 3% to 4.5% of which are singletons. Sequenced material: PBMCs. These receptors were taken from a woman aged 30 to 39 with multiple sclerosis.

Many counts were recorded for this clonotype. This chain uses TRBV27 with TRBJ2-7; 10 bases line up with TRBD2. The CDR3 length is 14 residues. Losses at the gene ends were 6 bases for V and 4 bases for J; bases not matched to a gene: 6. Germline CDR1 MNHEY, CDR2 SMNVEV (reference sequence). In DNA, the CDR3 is TGTGCCAGCAGCTCTAGCGGGAGCGGATACGAGCAGTACTTC. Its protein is CASSSSGSGYEQYF.

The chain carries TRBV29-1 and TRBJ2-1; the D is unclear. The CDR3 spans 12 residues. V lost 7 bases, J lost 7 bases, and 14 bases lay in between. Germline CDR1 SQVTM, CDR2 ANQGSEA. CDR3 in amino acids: CSDLKTGNEQFF. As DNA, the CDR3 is TGCAGCGACTTGAAAACTGGGAATGAGCAGTTCTTC.

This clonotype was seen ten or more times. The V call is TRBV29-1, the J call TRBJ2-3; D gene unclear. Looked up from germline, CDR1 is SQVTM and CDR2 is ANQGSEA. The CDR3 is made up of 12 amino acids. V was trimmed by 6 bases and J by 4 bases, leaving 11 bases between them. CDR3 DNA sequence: TGCAGCGTGTCCAGGATTTCAGATACGCAGTATTTT. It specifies CSVSRISDTQYF.

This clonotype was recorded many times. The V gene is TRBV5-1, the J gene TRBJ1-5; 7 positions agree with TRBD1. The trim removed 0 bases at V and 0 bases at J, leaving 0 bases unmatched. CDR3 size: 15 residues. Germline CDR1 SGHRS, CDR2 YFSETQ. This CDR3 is CASSLEGASNQPQHF. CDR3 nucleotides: TGCGCCAGCAGCTTGGAGGGGGCTAGCAATCAGCCCCAGCATTTT.

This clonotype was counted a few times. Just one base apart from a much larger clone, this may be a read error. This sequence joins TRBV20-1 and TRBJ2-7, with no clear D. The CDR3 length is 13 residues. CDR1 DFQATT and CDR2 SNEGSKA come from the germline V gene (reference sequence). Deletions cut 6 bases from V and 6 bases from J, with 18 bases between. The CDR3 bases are TGCAGTGCACCGCTGGCTTCTTTTGGCGAGCAGTACTTC. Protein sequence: CSAPLASFGEQYF.

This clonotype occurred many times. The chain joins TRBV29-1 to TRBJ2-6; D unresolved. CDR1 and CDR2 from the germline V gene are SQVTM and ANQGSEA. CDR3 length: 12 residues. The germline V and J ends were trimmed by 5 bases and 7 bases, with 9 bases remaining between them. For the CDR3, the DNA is TGCAGCGTTAGGATTACAGCCAACGTCCTGACTTTC. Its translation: CSVRITANVLTF.

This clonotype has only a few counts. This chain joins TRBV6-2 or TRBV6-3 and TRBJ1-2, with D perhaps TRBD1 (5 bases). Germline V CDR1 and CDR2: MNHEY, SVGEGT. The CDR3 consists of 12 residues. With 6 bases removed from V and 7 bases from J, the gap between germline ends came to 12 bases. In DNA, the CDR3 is TGTGCCAGCAGAGAAGGGGTTCGTGGCTACACCTTC. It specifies CASREGVRGYTF.

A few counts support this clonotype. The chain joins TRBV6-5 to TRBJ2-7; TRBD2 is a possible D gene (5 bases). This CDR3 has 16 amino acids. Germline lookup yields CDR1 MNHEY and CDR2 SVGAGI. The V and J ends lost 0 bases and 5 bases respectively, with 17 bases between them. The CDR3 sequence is CASSYSRDVGFDEQYF. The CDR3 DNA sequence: TGTGCCAGCAGTTACTCGAGGGATGTAGGCTTCGACGAGCAGTACTTC.

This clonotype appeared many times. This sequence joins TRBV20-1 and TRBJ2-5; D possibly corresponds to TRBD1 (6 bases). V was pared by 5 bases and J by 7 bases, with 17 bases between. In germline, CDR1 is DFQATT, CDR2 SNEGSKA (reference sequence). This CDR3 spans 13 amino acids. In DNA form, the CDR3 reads TGCAGTGCTCCTGAGGGGGTTCTGGCGACCCAGTACTTC. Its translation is CSAPEGVLATQYF.

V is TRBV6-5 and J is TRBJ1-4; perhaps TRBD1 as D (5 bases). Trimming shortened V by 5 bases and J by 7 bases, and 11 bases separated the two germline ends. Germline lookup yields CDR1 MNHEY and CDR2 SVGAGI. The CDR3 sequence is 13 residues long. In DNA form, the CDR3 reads TGTGCCAGCAGTCCGGGGGGGGGTGAAAAACTGTTTTTT. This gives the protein CASSPGGGEKLFF.

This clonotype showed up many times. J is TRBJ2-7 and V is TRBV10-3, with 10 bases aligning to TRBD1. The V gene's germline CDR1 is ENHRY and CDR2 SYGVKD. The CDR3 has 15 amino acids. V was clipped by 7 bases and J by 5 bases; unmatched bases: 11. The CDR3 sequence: CAITSTWTGGNEQYF. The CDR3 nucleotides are TGTGCCATCACCTCGACCTGGACAGGGGGTAACGAGCAGTACTTC.

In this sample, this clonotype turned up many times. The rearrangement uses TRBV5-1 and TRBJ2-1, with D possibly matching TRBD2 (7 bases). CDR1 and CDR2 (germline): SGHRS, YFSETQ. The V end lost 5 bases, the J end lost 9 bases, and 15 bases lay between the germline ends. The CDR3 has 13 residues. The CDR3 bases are TGCGCCAGCAGTTTTATTAGGGGGGGTGAGCAGTTCTTC. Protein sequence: CASSFIRGGEQFF.

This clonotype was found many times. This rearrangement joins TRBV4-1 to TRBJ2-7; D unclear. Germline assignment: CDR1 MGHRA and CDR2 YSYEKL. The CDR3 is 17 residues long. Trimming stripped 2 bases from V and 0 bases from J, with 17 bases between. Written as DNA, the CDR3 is TGCGCCAGCAGCCAATTTCTTCCTAAAATCAGCTCCTACGAGCAGTACTTC. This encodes CASSQFLPKISSYEQYF.

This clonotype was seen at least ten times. CDR3 nucleotides: TGTGCCAGCAGTGAAGAAAGGGGGCCGAACACCGGGGAGCTGTTTTTT. This encodes CASSEERGPNTGELFF. The chain is built from TRBV6-1 and TRBJ2-2; 7 bases are shared with TRBD1. V lost 1 base, J lost 0 bases, and 2 bases stayed unmatched. This CDR3 comprises 16 residues. The V gene's germline CDR1 is MNHNS and CDR2 SASEGT.

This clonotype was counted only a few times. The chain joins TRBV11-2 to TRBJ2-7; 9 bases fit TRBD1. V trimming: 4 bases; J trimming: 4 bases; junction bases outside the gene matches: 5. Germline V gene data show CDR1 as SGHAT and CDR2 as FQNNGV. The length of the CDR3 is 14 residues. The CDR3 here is CASSSTTGGYEQYF. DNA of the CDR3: TGTGCCAGCAGCTCCACGACAGGGGGGTACGAGCAGTACTTC. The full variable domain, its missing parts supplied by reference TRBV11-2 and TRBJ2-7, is EAGVAQSPRYKIIEKRQSVAFWCNPISGHATLYWYQQILGQGPKLLIQFQNNGVVDDSQLPKDRFSAERLKGVDSTLKIQPAKLEDSAVYLCASSSTTGGYEQYFGPGTRLTVT.

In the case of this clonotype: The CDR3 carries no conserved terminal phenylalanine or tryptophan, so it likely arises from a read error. CDR3 nucleotide sequence: TGTGCCAGCAGTTTATCACGGCTAGCTATTAACAATGAGCAGTTCTAC. The encoded protein is CASSLSRLAINNEQFY. V and J are TRBV28 and TRBJ2-1; maybe TRBD2 (5 bases). CDR1 and CDR2 (germline): MDHEN, SYDVKM. The CDR3 length is 16 residues. Trimming left V 1 base short and J 5 bases short, with 15 bases between.

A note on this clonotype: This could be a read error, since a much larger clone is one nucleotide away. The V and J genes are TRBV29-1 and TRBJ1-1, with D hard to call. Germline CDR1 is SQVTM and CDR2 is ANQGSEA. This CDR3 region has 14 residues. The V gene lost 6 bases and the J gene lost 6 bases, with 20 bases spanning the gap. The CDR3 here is CSVVPGKGRAEAFF. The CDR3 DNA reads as TGCAGCGTCGTGCCGGGAAAAGGACGGGCTGAAGCTTTCTTT.

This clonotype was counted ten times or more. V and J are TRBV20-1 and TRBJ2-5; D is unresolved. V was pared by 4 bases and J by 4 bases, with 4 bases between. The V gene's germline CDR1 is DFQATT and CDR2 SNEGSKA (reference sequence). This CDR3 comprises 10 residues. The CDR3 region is CSANRETQYF. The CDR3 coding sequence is TGCAGTGCTAACAGAGAGACCCAGTACTTC.

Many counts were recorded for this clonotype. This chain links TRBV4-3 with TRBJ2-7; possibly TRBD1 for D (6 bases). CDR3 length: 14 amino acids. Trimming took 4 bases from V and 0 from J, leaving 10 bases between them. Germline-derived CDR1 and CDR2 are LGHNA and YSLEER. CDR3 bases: TGCGCCAGCAGCCTTGACAGGACCTCCTACGAGCAGTACTTC. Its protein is CASSLDRTSYEQYF.

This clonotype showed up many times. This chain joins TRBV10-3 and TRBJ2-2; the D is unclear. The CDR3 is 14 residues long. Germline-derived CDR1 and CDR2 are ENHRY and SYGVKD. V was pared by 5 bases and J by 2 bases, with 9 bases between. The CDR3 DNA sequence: TGTGCCATCAGTTTTGGTTCTAACACCGGGGAGCTGTTTTTT. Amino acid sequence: CAISFGSNTGELFF.

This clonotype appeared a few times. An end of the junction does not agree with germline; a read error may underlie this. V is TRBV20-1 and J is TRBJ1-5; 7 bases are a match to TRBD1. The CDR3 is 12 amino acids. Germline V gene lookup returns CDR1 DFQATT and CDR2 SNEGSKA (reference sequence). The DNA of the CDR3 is TGCAGTGCTACAGGGGGTAATCAGCCCCAGAATTTT. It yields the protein CSATGGNQPQNF.

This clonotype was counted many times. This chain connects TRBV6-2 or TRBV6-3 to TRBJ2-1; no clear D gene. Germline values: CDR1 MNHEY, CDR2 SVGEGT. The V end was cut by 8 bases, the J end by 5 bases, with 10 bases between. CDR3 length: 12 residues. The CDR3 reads CASQDFNNEQFF. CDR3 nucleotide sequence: TGTGCCAGCCAAGACTTCAACAATGAGCAGTTCTTC.

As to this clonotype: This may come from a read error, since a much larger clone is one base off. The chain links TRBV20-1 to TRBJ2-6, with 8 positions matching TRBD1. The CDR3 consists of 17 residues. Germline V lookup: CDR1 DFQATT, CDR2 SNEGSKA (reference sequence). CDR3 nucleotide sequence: TGCAGTGCTACAGGGGGCGCGATCGTGTCTGGGGCCAAAGTCCTGACTTTC. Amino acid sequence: CSATGGAIVSGAKVLTF.

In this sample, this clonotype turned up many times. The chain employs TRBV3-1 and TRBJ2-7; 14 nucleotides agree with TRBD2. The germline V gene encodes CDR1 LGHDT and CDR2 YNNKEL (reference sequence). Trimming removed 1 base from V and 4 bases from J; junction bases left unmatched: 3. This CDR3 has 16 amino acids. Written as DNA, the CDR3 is TGTGCCAGCAGCCAAGGACTAGCGGGGGGGCGGTACGAGCAGTACTTC. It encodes CASSQGLAGGRYEQYF.

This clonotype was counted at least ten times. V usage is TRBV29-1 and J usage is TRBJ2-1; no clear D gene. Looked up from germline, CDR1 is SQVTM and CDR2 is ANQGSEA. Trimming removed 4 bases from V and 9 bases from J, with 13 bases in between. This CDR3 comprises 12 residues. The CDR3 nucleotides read TGCAGCGTTGCGAGGCCACCGGGTGAGCAGTTCTTC. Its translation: CSVARPPGEQFF.

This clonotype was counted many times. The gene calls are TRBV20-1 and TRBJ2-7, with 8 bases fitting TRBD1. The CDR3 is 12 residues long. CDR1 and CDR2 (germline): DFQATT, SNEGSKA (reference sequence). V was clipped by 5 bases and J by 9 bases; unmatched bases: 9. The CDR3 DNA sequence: TGCAGTGCTGGGGACAGGAGGGGGCTGCAGTACTTC. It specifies CSAGDRRGLQYF.

The chain's CDR3 is CASSSTGGSYNEQFF. The CDR3, as DNA: TGTGCCAGCAGTTCGACAGGGGGGTCCTACAATGAGCAGTTCTTC. The chain couples TRBV6-5 to TRBJ2-1, with 9 bases matching TRBD1. The V and J ends lost 4 bases and 1 base, in that order; junction bases with no gene match: 2. The CDR3 extends over 15 amino acids. The germline V gene encodes CDR1 MNHEY and CDR2 SVGAGI.

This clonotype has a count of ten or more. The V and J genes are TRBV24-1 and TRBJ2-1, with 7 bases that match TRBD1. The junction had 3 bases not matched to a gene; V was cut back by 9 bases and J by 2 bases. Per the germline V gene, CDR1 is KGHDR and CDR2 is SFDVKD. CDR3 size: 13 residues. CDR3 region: CATAQGAYNEQFF. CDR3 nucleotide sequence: TGTGCCACCGCTCAGGGGGCCTACAATGAGCAGTTCTTC.